Below, 10 T cell receptor beta chains from the same sample are listed, as sequenced in a study of cytomegalovirus exposure and HLA in healthy donors. The PCR ran on 60 Vbeta and 13 Jbeta primers. The method was immunoSEQ multiplex PCR; TCRdb's version includes in-frame clones alone and lacks a portion of them. Among 210,000 or so clones listed, around 80% were seen once. Sequenced: PBMCs. All receptors come from a boy younger than 10 in good health and CMV-seronegative.

As concerns this clone: This sample also contains other DNA sequences that code for the same CDR3. This rearrangement joins TRBV10-1 to TRBJ2-1; 12 bases agree with TRBD1. Germline values: CDR1 WNHNN, CDR2 SYGVQD (reference sequence). After removal of 6 bases from V and 0 bases from J, the junction contained 15 bases not matched to a gene. The CDR3 totals 20 residues. The DNA for the CDR3 is TGCGCCAGCAGCAAACTGGAGGGACAGGGGGCCCCTAGCTCCTACAATGAGCAGTTCTTC. It encodes CASSKLEGQGAPSSYNEQFF.

The chain uses TRBV7-9 and TRBJ2-7; tentatively, D is TRBD1 (6 bases). V was shortened by 5 bases and J by 0 bases, with 11 bases between the two germline ends. Germline-derived CDR1 and CDR2 are SEHNR and FQNEAQ (reference sequence). The CDR3 has 14 amino acids. The CDR3: CASSPGDGSYEQYF. The CDR3 DNA is TGTGCCAGCAGCCCAGGGGACGGCTCCTACGAGCAGTACTTC.

The chain uses TRBV4-2 and TRBJ2-3; 14 nucleotides agree with TRBD2. CDR3 length: 17 residues. V was clipped by 1 base and J by 4 bases; unmatched bases: 4. The germline V gene encodes CDR1 LGHNA and CDR2 YNFKEQ. CDR3 region: CASSQAMGLAGADTQYF. The CDR3 DNA sequence: TGTGCCAGCAGCCAAGCCATGGGACTAGCGGGAGCAGATACGCAGTATTTT.

The chain uses TRBV5-4 and TRBJ2-2; tentatively, D is TRBD2 (5 bases). Germline CDR1 and CDR2: SGHNT and YYREEE (reference sequence). Trimming stripped 4 bases from V and 3 bases from J, with 10 bases between. The CDR3 extends over 14 amino acids. CDR3 DNA: TGTGCCAGCAGCCCAAAACTAGACACCGGGGAGCTGTTTTTT. It encodes CASSPKLDTGELFF.

This chain links TRBV6-1 with TRBJ2-7; TRBD2 agrees at 8 bases. CDR3 size: 16 residues. Unmatched junction bases numbered 8, after V lost 1 base and J lost 3 bases. Germline lookup yields CDR1 MNHNS and CDR2 SASEGT. The DNA of the CDR3 is TGTGCCAGCAGTGAAGGACCTAGCGGGCAATACTACGAGCAGTACTTC. As protein: CASSEGPSGQYYEQYF.

The V and J genes are TRBV7-9 and TRBJ2-5, with 10 positions matching TRBD2. V was clipped by 6 bases and J by 5 bases; unmatched bases: 21. Germline V gene lookup returns CDR1 SEHNR and CDR2 FQNEAQ (reference sequence). The CDR3 length is 19 residues. The CDR3 nucleotides read TGTGCCAGCAGGCCGCCCTTGTCCAGCGGGAGGGCCGCGGAGGAGACCCAGTACTTC. It yields the protein CASRPPLSSGRAAEETQYF.

V usage is TRBV21-1 and J usage is TRBJ2-1; the table's TRBD2 call for D was not verified on the DNA. TRBV21-1 is a recognized pseudogene. The CDR3 sequence is 15 residues long. CDR3 nucleotide sequence: TGTGCCAGCAGCAAATCTAAGTTTGTCGGCAATGAGCAGTTCTTC. This sequence encodes CASSKSKFVGNEQFF.

The CDR3 here is CASSEQGHSYEQYF. The CDR3 nucleotides are TGTGCCAGCAGTGAGCAGGGCCACTCCTACGAGCAGTACTTC. The J gene is TRBJ2-7, the V gene TRBV2, with D possibly TRBD1 on 5 matching bases. With 3 bases removed from V and 0 bases from J, the gap between germline ends came to 9 bases. The CDR3 is 14 amino acids. Germline V lookup: CDR1 SNHLY, CDR2 FYNNEI.

V usage is TRBV29-1 and J usage is TRBJ2-5, with D tentatively TRBD2 (6 bases). CDR1 is SQVTM and CDR2 is ANQGSEA in the germline V gene. CDR3 length: 16 residues. Trimming pared 6 bases from V and 4 bases from J, leaving 24 bases between. The CDR3 sequence: CSVDRLEGIDGETQYF. In DNA form, the CDR3 reads TGCAGCGTAGACCGTCTGGAGGGCATTGACGGAGAGACCCAGTACTTC.

V gene TRBV6-1 combines with J gene TRBJ1-5; D ambiguous. Germline V CDR1 and CDR2: MNHNS, SASEGT. The CDR3 spans 15 residues. Trimming removed 1 base from V and 0 bases from J, with 7 bases in between. The CDR3 coding sequence is TGTGCCAGCAGTGAAGGTCAGATTAGCAATCAGCCCCAGCATTTT. Translated, it gives CASSEGQISNQPQHF.